The 6 T cell receptor beta chains given below trace back to one sample, sequenced in a study of blood T cell repertoires in COVID-19. Sequencing used immunoSEQ multiplex PCR; TCRdb keeps in-frame clones, though not all of them. Found here are over 45,000 clones, around 85% of them singletons; the top ten hold 12%. Sequencing used peripheral blood. Every receptor here comes from a human donor in a cohort sampled during active COVID-19.

This chain uses TRBV5-4 with TRBJ1-2; D unclear. V was trimmed by 1 base and J by 0 bases, leaving 4 bases between them. Germline V lookup: CDR1 SGHNT, CDR2 YYREEE (reference sequence). There are 13 residues in the CDR3. CDR3 nucleotides: TGTGCCAGCAGCTTGACACCTAACTATGGCTACACCTTC. Translation gives CASSLTPNYGYTF.

This chain connects TRBV15 to TRBJ2-7; TRBD1 matches at 11 bases. In germline, CDR1 is LNHNV, CDR2 YYDKDF (reference sequence). Trimming at V came to 1 base and at J to 4 bases, leaving 3 bases not matched to a gene. The CDR3 covers 15 residues. The CDR3 loop is CATSRVGTGGYEQYF. In DNA, the CDR3 is TGTGCCACCAGCAGAGTGGGGACAGGGGGGTACGAGCAGTACTTC.

This chain connects TRBV5-4 to TRBJ2-6; 8 nucleotides match TRBD1. V shed 4 bases, J shed 1 base, and the junction held 13 bases outside the gene matches. This CDR3 spans 19 amino acids. Per germline, CDR1 SGHNT and CDR2 YYREEE (reference sequence). CDR3 in amino acids: CASSPSGQAVGSGANVLTF. As DNA, the CDR3 is TGTGCCAGCAGCCCGTCGGGACAGGCGGTCGGATCTGGGGCCAACGTCCTGACTTTC.

This rearrangement joins TRBV5-4 to TRBJ1-1, with D possibly TRBD1 on 5 matching bases. Trimming shortened V by 4 bases and J by 2 bases, and 12 bases separated the two germline ends. Looked up from germline, CDR1 is SGHNT and CDR2 is YYREEE (reference sequence). CDR3 length equals 14 residues. CDR3 DNA sequence: TGTGCCAGCAGCCCGACAGCTAGTAACACTGAAGCTTTCTTT. Protein sequence: CASSPTASNTEAFF.

The chain is built from TRBV18 and TRBJ1-2; TRBD1 matches at 7 bases. The CDR3 covers 15 residues. Trimming removed 6 bases from V and 11 bases from J; junction bases left unmatched: 18. Germline-derived CDR1 and CDR2 are KGHSH and LQKENI. The CDR3 DNA reads as TGTGCCAGCTCCCCCAGCCAAGGGACAGCTAGATTGTACACCTTC. This encodes CASSPSQGTARLYTF.

The chain is built from TRBV6-1 and TRBJ2-6; tentatively, D is TRBD1 (5 bases). This CDR3 is built from 16 residues. Germline assignment: CDR1 MNHNS and CDR2 SASEGT. V lost 4 bases and J 0 bases, leaving 10 bases between the germline ends. CDR3 protein: CASSVNRNSGANVLTF. The DNA of the CDR3 is TGTGCCAGCAGTGTAAACAGGAACTCTGGGGCCAACGTCCTGACTTTC.